Each of the 14 T cell receptor beta chains below was sequenced from the same sample in a study of control samples from healthy donors and cancer patients. Here immunoSEQ multiplex PCR was the method, and the copy in TCRdb shows in-frame clones only, minus some. Of roughly 370,000 clones listed, 80% to 95% are singletons. Input material: PBMCs. The receptors shown here come from a middle-aged man with head and neck cancer.

This clone was seen just once. This rearrangement joins TRBV30 to TRBJ2-7; D is unresolved. CDR3 length equals 15 residues. Per germline, CDR1 GTSNPN and CDR2 SVGIG (reference sequence). The V and J ends lost 1 base and 5 bases respectively, with 18 bases between them. The CDR3 loop is CAWSAPGRALHEQYF. CDR3 nucleotides: TGTGCCTGGAGTGCCCCTGGTCGGGCACTCCACGAGCAGTACTTC.

V usage is TRBV4-2 and J usage is TRBJ1-1; D might be TRBD1 (5 bases). V dropped 3 bases and J dropped 6 bases, with 20 bases sitting between them. The CDR3 has 16 amino acids. CDR1 and CDR2 (germline): LGHNA, YNFKEQ. The CDR3 bases are TGTGCCAGCAGCCAGGCGGACTTGGGGGGGACCGCTGAAGCTTTCTTT. Protein product: CASSQADLGGTAEAFF.

This chain connects TRBV11-2 to TRBJ2-7; D gene uncertain. V lost 3 bases to trimming and J lost 0 bases, with 9 bases between them. The CDR3 length is 14 residues. Germline V gene data show CDR1 as SGHAT and CDR2 as FQNNGV. DNA of the CDR3: TGTGCCAGCAGCTTGGACGGAACCTCCTACGAGCAGTACTTC. This gives the protein CASSLDGTSYEQYF.

This sequence joins TRBV6-2 or TRBV6-3 and TRBJ2-7; TRBD1 is a possible D gene (6 bases). Trimming removed 4 bases at V and 0 bases at J, with 16 bases between. This CDR3 spans 16 amino acids. Germline CDR1 and CDR2: MNHEY and SVGEGT. The CDR3, as DNA: TGTGCCAGCAGTTTCGCCCTCACAGGGAACTCCTACGAGCAGTACTTC. Translated: CASSFALTGNSYEQYF.

The V call is TRBV29-1, the J call TRBJ2-5; 8 nucleotides agree with TRBD2. V was clipped by 4 bases and J by 3 bases; unmatched bases: 10. This CDR3 comprises 15 residues. Germline CDR1 and CDR2: SQVTM and ANQGSEA. CDR3 coding DNA: TGCAGCGTTGTCATAGACGGGAGGGCCAAAGAGACCCAGTACTTC. Its translation is CSVVIDGRAKETQYF. Full variable domain (rest looked up from reference TRBV29-1 and TRBJ2-5): SAVISQKPSRDICQRGTSLTIQCQVDSQVTMMFWYRQQPGQSLTLIATANQGSEATYESGFVIDKFPISRPNLTFSTLTVSNMSPEDSSIYLCSVVIDGRAKETQYFGPGTRLLVL.

This clone was observed once. This sequence joins TRBV3-1 (or the pseudogene TRBV3-2) and TRBJ2-5; tentatively, D is TRBD1 (6 bases). V lost 2 bases to trimming and J lost 5 bases, with 15 bases between them. Germline loops: CDR1 LGHDT, CDR2 YNNKEL (reference sequence). This CDR3 is built from 15 residues. The CDR3 DNA is TGTGCCAGCAGCCAATCGGACAGAGTCGCGGAGACCCAGTACTTC. This translates into CASSQSDRVAETQYF.

The chain employs TRBV11-3 and TRBJ2-2; 11 bases align to TRBD2. After removal of 4 bases from V and 6 bases from J, the junction contained 7 bases not matched to a gene. The CDR3 spans 16 residues. Germline lookup yields CDR1 SGHNT and CDR2 YENEEA. Here the CDR3 DNA reads TGTGCCAGCAGCTCGCCTAGCGGGGGGTTGTCCGGGGAGCTGTTTTTT. Amino acid sequence: CASSSPSGGLSGELFF.

The genes are TRBV9 and TRBJ2-3; 10 nucleotides match TRBD1. V dropped 2 bases and J dropped 4; count of bases not matched to a gene: 16. The CDR3 runs 19 residues. CDR1 SGDLS and CDR2 YYNGEE come from the germline V gene. In DNA, the CDR3 is TGTGCCAGCAGCGTGGAGTTGAGGGTCGGACAGGGGGGTCCAGATACGCAGTATTTT. Amino acids: CASSVELRVGQGGPDTQYF.

The chain has TRBV18 and TRBJ2-2; D is possibly TRBD1 or TRBD2 (6 bases each). Looked up from germline, CDR1 is KGHSH and CDR2 is LQKENI. Trimming shortened V by 8 bases and J by 2 bases, and 18 bases separated the two germline ends. CDR3 length: 16 residues. CDR3 in amino acids: CASTRGDGDNTGELFF. CDR3 DNA: TGTGCCAGCACAAGGGGGGACGGAGACAACACCGGGGAGCTGTTTTTT.

Here the CDR3 DNA reads TGTGCCAGCAGTTTTGCCGGCCAATCGACCAAAAACATTCAGTACTTC. It specifies CASSFAGQSTKNIQYF. The chain employs TRBV27 and TRBJ2-4; unclear D gene. The germline CDR1 and CDR2 sequences are MNHEY and SMNVEV (reference sequence). CDR3 length: 16 amino acids. Between the trimmed V and J ends, which lost 3 bases and 2 bases, there was a span of 14 bases.

The genes are TRBV5-1 and TRBJ1-2; the D gene is possibly TRBD1 (5 bases). With 4 bases removed from V and 6 bases from J, the gap between germline ends came to 13 bases. Germline CDR1 is SGHRS and CDR2 is YFSETQ. The CDR3 has 13 amino acids. The CDR3 sequence: CASSATGTDGYTF. CDR3 nucleotides: TGCGCCAGCAGCGCTACGGGGACGGATGGCTACACCTTC.

The V gene is TRBV5-1, the J gene TRBJ1-1, with TRBD1 matching over 7 bases. Germline CDR1 and CDR2: SGHRS and YFSETQ. The ends lost 2 bases at V and 6 bases at J; junction bases unmatched: 4. There are 13 residues in the CDR3. In DNA form, the CDR3 reads TGCGCCAGCAGCTTTACAGGGGACGCTGAAGCTTTCTTT. Protein: CASSFTGDAEAFF.

The gene calls are TRBV7-3 and TRBJ1-1, with 7 bases that match TRBD1. V dropped 4 bases and J dropped 0; count of bases not matched to a gene: 8. The germline gives CDR1 SGHTA, CDR2 FQGTGA. This CDR3 comprises 16 residues. This CDR3 is CASSSSRQGLNTEAFF. The CDR3 region has the DNA TGTGCCAGCAGCTCAAGCCGACAGGGTTTGAACACTGAAGCTTTCTTT.

V gene TRBV27 combines with J gene TRBJ2-3; TRBD1 might be the D (5 bases). Germline CDR1 is MNHEY and CDR2 is SMNVEV (reference sequence). The CDR3 covers 11 residues. With 8 bases removed from V and 4 bases from J, the gap between germline ends came to 7 bases. CDR3 sequence (DNA): TGTGCCAGCGGGGCCCCAGATACGCAGTATTTT. Amino acid sequence: CASGAPDTQYF.